This T cell receptor (beta chain) emerged from a study of vaccination and CD4 T cells after COVID-19. On the study more broadly: With a range of 35 to 161, the median interval from diagnosis to drawing post-COVID samples was roughly 110 days. The cells in question were stimulated using overlapping spike peptides derived from SARS-CoV-2, HCoV-NL63, HCoV-OC43 and HCoV-229E.

Germline V lookup: CDR1 SGHTA, CDR2 FQGNSA. This CDR3 region has 14 residues. V gave up 3 bases and J gave up 5 bases, with 13 bases separating them. Cultured CD4+ T cells had their DNA profiled by the Oncomine TCR Beta short-read assay. TCRdb analysed the PCR reads with MiXCR anew, one entry per CDR3 protein. The data contain 13,000 or so distinct CDR3 sequences, about two fifths of them seen just once; the ten biggest clones take up roughly 8.4%. Treatment in this sample: approximately nine-day PBMC culture with coronavirus spike peptide pools or control peptides (ViraFEST assay). IL-2 at about 11 IU/ml and peptide pools at roughly 11 ug/ml were added to PBMCs cultured at about 2 million per well. The sample holds a few counts of this clonotype. What it binds is not known.

The chain is built from TRBV7-2 and TRBJ1-2; D is perhaps TRBD1 (6 bases). This material consisted of CD4+ T cells from blood, cultured in vitro, taken after SARS-CoV-2 vaccination. The TCR comes from a human donor who had recovered from COVID-19. CDR3 bases: TGTGCCAGCAGCTTTGGGGGGGCAAATTATGGCTACACCTTC. It translates to CASSFGGANYGYTF. The full variable domain, its missing parts supplied by reference TRBV7-2 and TRBJ1-2, is GAGVSQSPSNKVTEKGKDVELRCDPISGHTALYWYRQSLGQGLEFLIYFQGNSAPDKSGLPSDRFSAERTGGSVSTLTIQRTQQEDSAVYLCASSFGGANYGYTFGSGTRLTVV.